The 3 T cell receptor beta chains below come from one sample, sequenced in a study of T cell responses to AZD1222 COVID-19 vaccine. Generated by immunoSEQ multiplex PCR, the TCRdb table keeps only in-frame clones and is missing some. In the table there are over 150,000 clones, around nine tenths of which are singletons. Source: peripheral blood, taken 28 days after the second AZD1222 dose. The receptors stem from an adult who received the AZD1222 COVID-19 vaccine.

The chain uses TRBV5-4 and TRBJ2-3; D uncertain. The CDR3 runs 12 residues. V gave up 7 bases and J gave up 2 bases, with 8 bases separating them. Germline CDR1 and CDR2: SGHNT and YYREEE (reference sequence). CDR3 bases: TGTGCCAGCGATCAGGTCACAGATACGCAGTATTTT. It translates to CASDQVTDTQYF.

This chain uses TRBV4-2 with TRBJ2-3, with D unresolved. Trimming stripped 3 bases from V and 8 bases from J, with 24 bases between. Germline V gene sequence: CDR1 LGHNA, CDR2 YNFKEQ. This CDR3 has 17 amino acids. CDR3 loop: CASSHPPLGPAVPTQYF. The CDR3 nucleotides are TGTGCCAGCAGCCACCCGCCCCTTGGTCCCGCCGTTCCTACGCAGTATTTT.

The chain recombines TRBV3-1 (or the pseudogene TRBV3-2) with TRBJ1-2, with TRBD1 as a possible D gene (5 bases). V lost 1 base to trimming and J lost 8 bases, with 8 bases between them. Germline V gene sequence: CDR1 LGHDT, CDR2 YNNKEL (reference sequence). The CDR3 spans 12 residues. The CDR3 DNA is TGTGCCAGCAGCCAAGGGGGGACGGGCTACACCTTC. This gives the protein CASSQGGTGYTF.